Listed below are T cell receptor beta chains from one sample, sequenced in a study of control samples from healthy donors and cancer patients. Method: immunoSEQ multiplex PCR; TCRdb's copy keeps in-frame clones and lacks some. The sample shows some 120,000 clones, more than 70% of them seen only once. Sequencing was done on a sample of blood. Every receptor here comes from a man over 45 in good health. The CDR3 runs from the conserved cysteine through the conserved F or W. Fields, in order: CDR3 length, D gene, V gene, J gene, clone size, CDR3 DNA, CDR3 protein. The D gene is left open where the match is weak. The size entry is marked missing in some rows and otherwise reads once, few, many or a size class.

12,NA,TRBV2,TRBJ2-3,NA,TGTGCCAGCAACCAGGGGCCCTCTACGCAGTATTTT,CASNQGPSTQYF
13,TRBD2,TRBV11-2,TRBJ2-1,NA,TGTGCCAGCAGCTTTCCTAGCGGTTATGAGCAGTTCTTC,CASSFPSGYEQFF
14,NA,TRBV5-1,TRBJ2-6,NA,TGCGCCAGCAGCTTAGGGTCTGGGGCCAACGTCCTGACTTTC,CASSLGSGANVLTF
19,NA,TRBV7-3,TRBJ2-6,NA,TGTGCCAGCAGCCCACGGGGAGCTCCACCCAACCCTGGGGCCAACGTCCTGACTTTC,CASSPRGAPPNPGANVLTF
15,TRBD1,TRBV5-4,TRBJ2-2,few,TGTGCCAGCAGCTTGGTAACAGGGGTAGGCGGGGAGCTGTTTTTT,CASSLVTGVGGELFF
13,NA,TRBV3-1/TRBV3-2,TRBJ1-5,once,TGTGCCAGCAGCCAAGTGGAAGGTCAGCCCCAGCATTTT,CASSQVEGQPQHF
14,NA,TRBV23-1,TRBJ1-3,NA,TGCGCCAGCAGTTATTTACAGGTCTTCAACACCATATATTTT,CASSYLQVFNTIYF
18,TRBD2,TRBV7-3,TRBJ2-3,NA,TGTGCCAGCAGCTTAAGGCCCGATAGCGGGGGGGCCGGTTATACGCAGTATTTT,CASSLRPDSGGAGYTQYF
16,NA,TRBV2,TRBJ2-3,NA,TGTGCCAGCAGTGAAGGAGAGCGGATTACTACAGATACGCAGTATTTT,CASSEGERITTDTQYF
15,NA,TRBV29-1,TRBJ1-1,NA,TGCAGCGTTGAAGAGTCGGTAGCTCTGAACACTGAAGCTTTCTTT,CSVEESVALNTEAFF
14,TRBD1,TRBV30,TRBJ1-1,NA,TGTGCCTGGAGCCGACAGGGGTGGGACACTGAAGCTTTCTTT,CAWSRQGWDTEAFF
13,NA,TRBV15,TRBJ2-7,NA,TGTGCCACCAGCAGAGGGGTTGGGAACGAGCAGTACTTC,CATSRGVGNEQYF
16,NA,TRBV5-1,TRBJ1-2,NA,TGCGCCAGCAGCTTGGCAGTTGGTTCCTCTAACTATGGCTACACCTTC,CASSLAVGSSNYGYTF
17,NA,TRBV4-1,TRBJ1-4,once,TGCGCCAGCAGCCAAGAGGGGTGGCGGGGACTTAATGAAAAACTGTTTTTT,CASSQEGWRGLNEKLFF
15,TRBD1,TRBV14,TRBJ2-1,NA,TGTGCCAGCAGCCAATCGCTATTCAGGGGGAATGAGCAGTTCTTC,CASSQSLFRGNEQFF
14,TRBD1,TRBV9,TRBJ2-5,NA,TGTGCCAGCAGCGTAGTTGAGGGGGCAGAGACCCAGTACTTC,CASSVVEGAETQYF
16,NA,TRBV5-6,TRBJ1-2,NA,TGTGCCAGCAGCTTCGGTGTGGGGATCGGGGGGCTTGGCTACACCTTC,CASSFGVGIGGLGYTF
15,NA,TRBV2,TRBJ2-6,NA,TGTGCCAGCAGTGAAGGCAGGTCTGGGGCCAACGTCCTGACTTTC,CASSEGRSGANVLTF
13,NA,TRBV7-9,TRBJ1-4,NA,TGTGCCAGCAGCTTACCCGGGAATGAAAAACTGTTTTTT,CASSLPGNEKLFF
13,NA,TRBV27,TRBJ2-2,NA,TGTGCCAGCAGTTTATACAACACCGGGGAGCTGTTTTTT,CASSLYNTGELFF
12,NA,TRBV18,TRBJ2-3,NA,TGTGCCGGCTCACCAAGCACAGATACGCAGTATTTT,CAGSPSTDTQYF
15,NA,TRBV7-9,TRBJ2-3,NA,TGTGCCAGCAGCTTAGGGGGGGGCGGGACAGATACGCAGTATTTT,CASSLGGGGTDTQYF
15,NA,TRBV5-1,TRBJ2-5,NA,TGCGCCAGCAGCCCCACACGACCATTCCAAGAGACCCAGTACTTC,CASSPTRPFQETQYF
19,NA,TRBV13,TRBJ2-2,NA,TGTGCCAGCAGCTTTACAGTCAAACGACACCAATCGAACACCGGGGAGCTGTTTTTT,CASSFTVKRHQSNTGELFF
15,NA,TRBV27,TRBJ2-7,NA,TGTGCCAGCAGTTTATTTGCTTACCGGAGCTACGAGCAGTACTTC,CASSLFAYRSYEQYF
16,TRBD1,TRBV6-6,TRBJ2-6,few,TGTGCCAGCGGGGACAGGCTTAGCTCTGGGGCCAACGTCCTGACTTTC,CASGDRLSSGANVLTF
11,NA,TRBV28,TRBJ1-2,few,TGTGCCAGCAGTTCGAATAGGGGCTACACCTTC,CASSSNRGYTF
15,TRBD1,TRBV7-9,TRBJ1-1,NA,TGTGCCAGCAGCTTCGGACAGGGTGGATTGACTGAAGCTTTCTTT,CASSFGQGGLTEAFF
12,NA,TRBV11-3,TRBJ2-7,NA,TGTGCCAGCAGCTTCACTGACTACGAGCAGTACTTC,CASSFTDYEQYF
18,TRBD1,TRBV28,TRBJ1-1,NA,TGTGCCAGCAGTCCCATCCCCGGGACAGGGGGCCTGAACACTGAAGCTTTCTTT,CASSPIPGTGGLNTEAFF
16,TRBD2,TRBV5-5,TRBJ2-1,NA,TGTGCCAGCAGCTTGATACCGGGACTAATCTACAATGAGCAGTTCTTC,CASSLIPGLIYNEQFF
14,TRBD1,TRBV18,TRBJ1-1,NA,TGTGCCAGCTCACCAGGACAGGGTAACACTGAAGCTTTCTTT,CASSPGQGNTEAFF
15,TRBD2,TRBV6-1,TRBJ2-5,NA,TGTGCCAGCAGTGAGGACGGGGGGTGGTCAGAGACCCAGTACTTC,CASSEDGGWSETQYF
14,TRBD2,TRBV7-9,TRBJ2-5,NA,TGTGCCAGCAGCTCAGGACTAGCAGGAGAGACCCAGTACTTC,CASSSGLAGETQYF
14,NA,TRBV4-1,TRBJ1-5,NA,TGCGCCAGCAGCCAAGCCACCCTTAACCAGCCCCAGCATTTT,CASSQATLNQPQHF
16,NA,TRBV28,TRBJ1-3,NA,TGTGCCAGCAGTTTGGAGAGGGCTCACTCTGGAAACACCATATATTTT,CASSLERAHSGNTIYF
14,TRBD1,TRBV3-1/TRBV3-2,TRBJ2-7,NA,TGTGCCAGCAGCCACACGGACAGGAGGTACGAGCAGTACTTC,CASSHTDRRYEQYF
15,TRBD1,TRBV19,TRBJ1-2,NA,TGTGCCAGTAGTATGGACAGGGGGAACAACTATGGCTACACCTTC,CASSMDRGNNYGYTF
14,TRBD1,TRBV11-3,TRBJ2-3,NA,TGTGCCAGCAGCGGACAGGGTTTGACAGATACGCAGTATTTT,CASSGQGLTDTQYF
14,NA,TRBV2,TRBJ2-7,NA,TGTGCCAGCAGTGAAGACCACAGTGTTTACGAGCAGTACTTC,CASSEDHSVYEQYF
11,NA,TRBV9,TRBJ1-2,NA,TGTGCCAGCAGCGCCGGACCCGGCTACACCTTC,CASSAGPGYTF
14,NA,TRBV28,TRBJ1-5,once,TGTGCCAGCAGTCCAAGATCCGGCAATCAGCCCCAGCATTTT,CASSPRSGNQPQHF